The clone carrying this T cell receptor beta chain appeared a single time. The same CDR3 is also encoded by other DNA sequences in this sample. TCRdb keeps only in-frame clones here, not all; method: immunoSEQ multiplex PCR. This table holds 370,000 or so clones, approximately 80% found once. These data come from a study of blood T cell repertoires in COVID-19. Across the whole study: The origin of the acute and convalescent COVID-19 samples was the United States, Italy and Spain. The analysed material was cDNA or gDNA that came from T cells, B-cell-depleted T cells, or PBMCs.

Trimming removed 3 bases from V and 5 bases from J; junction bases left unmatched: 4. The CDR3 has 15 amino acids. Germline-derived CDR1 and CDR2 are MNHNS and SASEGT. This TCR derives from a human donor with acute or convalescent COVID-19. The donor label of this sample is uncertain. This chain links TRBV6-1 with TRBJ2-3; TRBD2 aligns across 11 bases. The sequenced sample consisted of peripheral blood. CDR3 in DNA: TGTGCCAGCAGTGAGACCCTAGCGGGGGGAGATACGCAGTATTTT. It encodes CASSETLAGGDTQYF.